Shown below are 3 T cell receptor beta chains from a single sample sequenced in a study of response to subunit inactivated influenza vaccine. TCRdb used MiXCR to reprocess the RT-PCR reads, holding one entry per CDR3 protein. The data show some 800,000 distinct CDR3 sequences, 21% seen once. The starting material was PBMCs from blood, obtained roughly 5 days after vaccination. These TCRs come from a man in his fifties who received an inactivated influenza vaccine.

This clonotype was seen only a few times. The V and J genes are TRBV27 and TRBJ2-1, with unresolved D. The CDR3 runs to 14 residues. Trimming removed 4 bases at V and 0 bases at J, with 7 bases between. The germline V gene encodes CDR1 MNHEY and CDR2 SMNVEV (reference sequence). The DNA of the CDR3 is TGTGCCAGCAGTTCCCATTTCTCCTACAATGAGCAGTTCTTC. Translation gives CASSSHFSYNEQFF.

The table lists this clonotype with a few counts. The rearrangement joins TRBV6-5 to TRBJ1-3; 11 nucleotides match TRBD1. The CDR3 runs to 16 residues. Germline CDR1 and CDR2: MNHEY and SVGAGI. The junction had 4 bases not matched to a gene; V was cut back by 2 bases and J by 4 bases. The CDR3: CASSYGQGAFGNTIYF. The CDR3 DNA is TGTGCCAGCAGTTACGGACAGGGGGCGTTCGGAAACACCATATATTTT.

There are a few counts of this clonotype. The V and J genes are TRBV29-1 and TRBJ2-3, with 8 bases fitting TRBD1. In germline, CDR1 is SQVTM, CDR2 ANQGSEA. V was pared by 0 bases and J by 5 bases, with 1 base of the junction left unmatched. The CDR3 has 13 residues. The CDR3 DNA reads as TGCAGCGTTGAAGAAACAGGGGGAGATACGCAGTATTTT. As protein: CSVEETGGDTQYF.